This paragraph covers one T cell receptor beta chain sequence. Together with a sample-barcoded 5' primer, a J-beta primer mix was included in a second PCR lasting about 7 to 11 cycles. TCRdb re-called the 5' RACE reads through MiXCR, storing one row per CDR3 protein. This sample yields hundreds of thousands of distinct CDR3 sequences, of which approximately 53% are seen a single time; about 26% belongs to the top ten. This record belongs to a study of blood T cells in healthy people across ages. CDR1 and CDR2 from the germline V gene are MNHNS and SASEGT. CDR3 length: 16 amino acids. The chain joins TRBV6-1 to TRBJ2-4; tentative D call: TRBD2 (7 bases). The DNA end is a closer match to TRBJ2-7, so the J assignment may be wrong. The TCR comes from a man aged 40-55 years in good health. Specimen: blood. CDR3 sequence: CASSPLSGGQPYEQYF. CDR3 coding DNA: TGTGCCAGCAGCCCCCTTTCGGGGGGACAACCCTACGAGCAGTACTTC.